The 29 T cell receptor beta chains below were found in one sample sequenced in a study of Tregs in tolerant kidney transplant recipients. Assay used: immunoSEQ multiplex PCR; TCRdb lists only in-frame clones, some missing. In the table there are approximately 75,000 clones, approximately 90% of which are singletons. The specimen comprised Tregs from blood, sampled before the transplant. The receptor set was obtained from a human donor who received a combined kidney and bone marrow transplant.

The chain has TRBV5-4 and TRBJ2-3, with 7 bases identical to TRBD2. The CDR3 spans 15 residues. Germline V gives CDR1 SGHNT, CDR2 YYREEE (reference sequence). The J segment lost 6 bases and the V segment lost 4 bases, leaving 11 bases of the junction unmatched. The CDR3 DNA is TGTGCCAGCAGCGGGGGACTACCCCGGGGTGATACGCAGTATTTT. This codes for CASSGGLPRGDTQYF.

This rearrangement joins TRBV6-1 to TRBJ2-7, with D possibly TRBD2 on 5 matching bases. Germline loops: CDR1 MNHNS, CDR2 SASEGT. V lost 7 bases and J lost 1, with 14 bases in between. This CDR3 is 14 amino acids long. The CDR3 here is CASTVGLPSYEQYF. The CDR3, as DNA: TGTGCCAGCACGGTTGGACTCCCGTCCTACGAGCAGTACTTC.

The V gene is TRBV6-1, the J gene TRBJ1-2, with D tentatively TRBD1 (6 bases). CDR1 and CDR2 from the germline V gene are MNHNS and SASEGT. The V end was cut by 6 bases, the J end by 2 bases, with 10 bases between. This CDR3 has 13 residues. CDR3 sequence reads: CASRGGQNYGYTF. The CDR3 region has the DNA TGTGCCAGCAGGGGTGGACAGAACTATGGCTACACCTTC.

The V gene is TRBV5-4, the J gene TRBJ2-5; D possibly corresponds to TRBD1 (5 bases). CDR3 length: 13 amino acids. Germline lookup yields CDR1 SGHNT and CDR2 YYREEE (reference sequence). The V end lost 2 bases, the J end lost 0 bases, and 5 bases lay between the germline ends. The DNA for the CDR3 is TGTGCCAGCAGCTTACAGGACCAAGAGACCCAGTACTTC. Its protein product is CASSLQDQETQYF. Variable domain in full (rest from reference TRBV5-4 and TRBJ2-5): ETGVTQSPTHLIKTRGQQVTLRCSSQSGHNTVSWYQQALGQGPQFIFQYYREEENGRGNFPPRFSGLQFPNYSSELNVNALELDDSALYLCASSLQDQETQYFGPGTRLLVL.

CDR3 protein: CASSRGGHRPGELFF. The CDR3 coding sequence is TGTGCCAGCAGCCGTGGGGGCCATCGGCCCGGGGAGCTGTTTTTT. This sequence joins TRBV5-4 and TRBJ2-2; possibly TRBD1 for D (6 bases). The CDR3 length is 15 residues. V lost 4 bases to trimming and J lost 6 bases, with 16 bases between them. Germline CDR1 and CDR2: SGHNT and YYREEE (reference sequence).

The CDR3 sequence is CASSPGLAGGRGYEQYF. As DNA, the CDR3 is TGTGCCAGCAGCCCGGGACTAGCGGGAGGGCGGGGCTACGAGCAGTACTTC. The genes are TRBV7-8 and TRBJ2-7; 16 bases fit TRBD2. Germline lookup yields CDR1 SGHVS and CDR2 FQNEAQ. V was pared by 5 bases and J by 3 bases, with 7 bases of the junction left unmatched. The CDR3 consists of 17 residues.

Remarks on this clone: The sample has other DNA sequences that encode this CDR3 too. This chain connects TRBV27 to TRBJ1-1; D unresolved. The CDR3 length is 11 residues. The V and J ends lost 7 bases and 3 bases respectively, with 6 bases between them. The V gene's germline CDR1 is MNHEY and CDR2 SMNVEV (reference sequence). CDR3 in DNA: TGTGCCAGCATAGGGTACACTGAAGCTTTCTTT. This gives the protein CASIGYTEAFF.

This chain connects TRBV19 to TRBJ1-5; no definite D call. V gave up 3 bases and J gave up 5 bases, with 8 bases separating them. From germline, CDR1 is LNHDA and CDR2 SQIVND (reference sequence). This CDR3 is 13 amino acids long. The CDR3 loop reads CASSITRHQPQHF. CDR3 nucleotide sequence: TGTGCCAGTAGTATCACGCGTCATCAGCCCCAGCATTTT. Using reference TRBV19 and TRBJ1-5 for the parts outside the CDR3, the full variable domain is DGGITQSPKYLFRKEGQNVTLSCEQNLNHDAMYWYRQDPGQGLRLIYYSQIVNDFQKGDIAEGYSVSREKKESFPLTVTSAQKNPTAFYLCASSITRHQPQHFGDGTRLSIL.

Concerning this clone: An end of the junction does not agree with germline; a read error may underlie this. This chain joins TRBV28 and TRBJ1-2; weak D call: TRBD1 (5 bases). Looked up from germline, CDR1 is MDHEN and CDR2 is SYDVKM. The CDR3 spans 14 residues. The CDR3 spells CASGESGRSYGHTF. The CDR3 nucleotides are TGTGCCAGCGGAGAATCGGGACGGAGCTATGGCCACACCTTC.

This clone appeared a single time. The chain recombines TRBV6-1 with TRBJ2-7; D possibly corresponds to TRBD1 (6 bases). Germline V gives CDR1 MNHNS, CDR2 SASEGT. Trimming took 7 bases from V and 5 from J, leaving 18 bases between them. This CDR3 has 14 residues. The chain's CDR3 is CASTRRGSLDEQYF. The CDR3 region has the DNA TGTGCCAGCACCCGCAGGGGCTCTCTCGACGAGCAGTACTTC.

This chain uses TRBV5-1 with TRBJ2-5; D unresolved. Gene TRBJ2-7 matches the end of the DNA better, so the J call may be wrong. Germline-derived CDR1 and CDR2 are SGHRS and YFSETQ. This CDR3 spans 14 amino acids. The CDR3 DNA reads as TGCGCCAGCAGCTTGGGAGGACCCCCCTACGAGCAGTACTTC. Translating gives CASSLGGPPYEQYF.

V usage is TRBV19 and J usage is TRBJ2-5; D uncertain. V gave up 3 bases and J gave up 2 bases, with 10 bases separating them. Germline loops: CDR1 LNHDA, CDR2 SQIVND (reference sequence). This CDR3 region has 14 residues. The CDR3 reads CASSILDHQETQYF. CDR3 coding DNA: TGTGCCAGTAGTATCCTGGACCATCAAGAGACCCAGTACTTC.

This clone has a single count. The gene calls are TRBV27 and TRBJ2-7, with D maybe TRBD2 (6 bases). The ends were cut back, 6 bases at V and 1 base at J, with 13 bases in the middle. Germline loops: CDR1 MNHEY, CDR2 SMNVEV (reference sequence). This CDR3 has 14 residues. As DNA, the CDR3 is TGTGCCAGCAGGCAGACTAGTATTTCCTACGAGCAGTACTTC. This encodes CASRQTSISYEQYF.

The chain uses TRBV6-6 and TRBJ2-7; TRBD2 agrees at 7 bases. CDR1 is MNHNY and CDR2 is SVGAGI in the germline V gene (reference sequence). J lost 1 base, V lost 7 bases, and 4 bases had no gene match. This CDR3 spans 13 amino acids. The CDR3 nucleotides are TGTGCCAGCACCACTAGCGAGTCCTACGAGCAGTACTTC. It encodes CASTTSESYEQYF.

The gene calls are TRBV6-5 and TRBJ1-5, with D unresolved. The germline V gene encodes CDR1 MNHEY and CDR2 SVGAGI. V lost 4 bases to trimming and J lost 3 bases, with 7 bases between them. CDR3 length: 13 residues. The chain's CDR3 is CASSLDLNQPQHF. In DNA form, the CDR3 reads TGTGCCAGCAGTTTGGATCTCAATCAGCCCCAGCATTTT.

This rearrangement joins TRBV5-1 to TRBJ2-5; the match to TRBD2 covers 8 bases. V lost 0 bases to trimming and J lost 3 bases; unmatched junction nucleotides: 7. Germline V CDR1 and CDR2: SGHRS, YFSETQ. CDR3 size: 16 residues. CDR3 amino acids: CASSLASGTRKETQYF. CDR3 sequence (DNA): TGCGCCAGCAGCTTGGCCTCCGGGACTAGGAAAGAGACCCAGTACTTC.

This clone was observed a single time. The V gene is TRBV30, the J gene TRBJ1-1, with D possibly matching TRBD1 (5 bases). Germline V gene data show CDR1 as GTSNPN and CDR2 as SVGIG (reference sequence). The CDR3 is 12 residues long. V lost 5 bases and J 2 bases, leaving 9 bases between the germline ends. The CDR3 loop reads CAWGTGNTEAFF. In nucleotides, the CDR3 is TGTGCCTGGGGGACGGGTAACACTGAAGCTTTCTTT.

The genes are TRBV19 and TRBJ2-7; D ambiguous. Looked up from germline, CDR1 is LNHDA and CDR2 is SQIVND (reference sequence). Between the trimmed V and J ends, which lost 2 bases and 7 bases, there was a span of 15 bases. CDR3 length: 14 residues. The chain's CDR3 is CASSIRNRVGEQYF. The CDR3 nucleotides read TGTGCCAGTAGTATAAGGAACAGAGTTGGGGAGCAGTACTTC.

This clone came up once. The rearrangement links TRBV4-1 to TRBJ2-3, with 10 bases aligning to TRBD1. This CDR3 spans 16 amino acids. Trimming removed 3 bases from V and 4 bases from J; junction bases left unmatched: 7. The germline V gene has CDR1 MGHRA and CDR2 YSYEKL. This CDR3 reads CASSQDSGTGADTQYF. The DNA for the CDR3 is TGCGCCAGCAGCCAGGACTCCGGGACAGGGGCAGATACGCAGTATTTT.

The V and J genes are TRBV7-2 and TRBJ2-7; 11 bases match TRBD2. The CDR3 has 15 residues. Germline lookup yields CDR1 SGHTA and CDR2 FQGNSA. The trim removed 5 bases at V and 6 bases at J, leaving 9 bases unmatched. The chain's CDR3 is CASSPWTSGLAEQYF. In DNA, the CDR3 is TGTGCCAGCAGCCCTTGGACTAGCGGGCTGGCCGAGCAGTACTTC.

The chain is built from TRBV7-2 and TRBJ2-3; D is undetermined. Germline V lookup: CDR1 SGHTA, CDR2 FQGNSA. V was shortened by 5 bases and J by 1 base, with 10 bases between the two germline ends. There are 14 residues in the CDR3. The CDR3 protein is CASSPRERTDTQYF. CDR3 in DNA: TGTGCCAGCAGCCCACGAGAGCGCACAGATACGCAGTATTTT. The full variable domain, its missing parts supplied by reference TRBV7-2 and TRBJ2-3, is GAGVSQSPSNKVTEKGKDVELRCDPISGHTALYWYRQSLGQGLEFLIYFQGNSAPDKSGLPSDRFSAERTGGSVSTLTIQRTQQEDSAVYLCASSPRERTDTQYFGPGTRLTVL.

V usage is TRBV5-1 and J usage is TRBJ2-1; unclear D gene. This CDR3 region has 15 residues. Per germline, CDR1 SGHRS and CDR2 YFSETQ. Trimming took off 0 bases at V and 0 bases at J, with 7 bases between the two ends. CDR3 sequence: CASSLVSSSYNEQFF. CDR3 DNA sequence: TGCGCCAGCAGCTTGGTGTCTAGCTCCTACAATGAGCAGTTCTTC. The full variable domain, its missing parts supplied by reference TRBV5-1 and TRBJ2-1, is KAGVTQTPRYLIKTRGQQVTLSCSPISGHRSVSWYQQTPGQGLQFLFEYFSETQRNKGNFPGRFSGRQFSNSRSEMNVSTLELGDSALYLCASSLVSSSYNEQFFGPGTRLTVL.

The chain employs TRBV11-1 and TRBJ2-3; TRBD2 might be the D (5 bases). Per the germline V gene, CDR1 is SGHAT and CDR2 is FQDESV (reference sequence). Between the trimmed V and J ends, which lost 0 bases and 5 bases, there was a span of 9 bases. This CDR3 spans 14 amino acids. CDR3 DNA: TGTGCCAGCAGCTTAGCCCCGGGGAGAGATACGCAGTATTTT. It specifies CASSLAPGRDTQYF.

The V gene is TRBV4-3, the J gene TRBJ1-1; D is uncertain. CDR3 size: 15 residues. Between the trimmed V and J ends, which lost 1 base and 5 bases, there was a span of 14 bases. CDR1 is LGHNA, CDR2 YSLEER, per germline. Here the CDR3 DNA reads TGCGCCAGCAGCCAAGGGGTGCGGGAAGGTACTGAAGCTTTCTTT. This encodes CASSQGVREGTEAFF.

This clone was observed a handful of times. The chain recombines TRBV5-8 with TRBJ2-3; D not certain. This CDR3 has 14 amino acids. Germline V gives CDR1 SGHTS, CDR2 YDEGEE. V lost 4 bases and J lost 3, with 12 bases in between. CDR3 residues: CASSVYLRTDTQYF. In nucleotides, the CDR3 is TGTGCCAGCAGCGTCTATCTTCGAACAGATACGCAGTATTTT. The whole variable domain, remainder taken from reference TRBV5-8 and TRBJ2-3, is EAGVTQSPTHLIKTRGQQATLRCSPISGHTSVYWYQQALGLGLQFLLWYDEGEERNRGNFPPRFSGRQFPNYSSELNVNALELEDSALYLCASSVYLRTDTQYFGPGTRLTVL.

V is TRBV19 and J is TRBJ1-3; D is uncertain. This CDR3 is 14 amino acids long. Germline CDR1 is LNHDA and CDR2 is SQIVND (reference sequence). V lost 6 bases and J lost 0, with 9 bases in between. The CDR3 region has the DNA TGTGCCAGTAGACGAGGATCCTCTGGAAACACCATATATTTT. Its translation: CASRRGSSGNTIYF.

This chain uses TRBV5-1 with TRBJ2-7; TRBD2 agrees at 12 bases. J gave up 1 base and V 4 bases, and 3 bases lay outside the gene matches. Germline CDR1 SGHRS, CDR2 YFSETQ. The CDR3 is made up of 15 amino acids. The CDR3, as DNA: TGCGCCAGCAGCACCGGGACTAGCGGGTCCTACGAGCAGTACTTC. Translated: CASSTGTSGSYEQYF.

This clone was found a few times. The chain has TRBV6-1 and TRBJ2-7, with a tentative D call TRBD2 (6 bases). V was trimmed by 3 bases and J by 3 bases, leaving 12 bases between them. Germline V gives CDR1 MNHNS, CDR2 SASEGT. This CDR3 comprises 14 residues. The CDR3 sequence is CASSEPQGGYEQYF. CDR3 nucleotides: TGTGCCAGCAGTGAGCCGCAGGGAGGCTACGAGCAGTACTTC.

V gene TRBV9 combines with J gene TRBJ2-3; D possibly matches TRBD1 or TRBD2 (5 bases each). Trimming stripped 0 bases from V and 2 bases from J, with 10 bases between. Germline CDR1 reads SGDLS; CDR2 reads YYNGEE. The CDR3 covers 15 residues. CDR3 in amino acids: CASSVAEGPTDTQYF. DNA of the CDR3: TGTGCCAGCAGCGTAGCAGAGGGGCCCACAGATACGCAGTATTTT.